This T cell receptor beta chain was found in a study of blood T cell repertoires in COVID-19. Study as a whole: COVID-19 samples collected from the United States, Italy and Spain covered acute and convalescent phases. The cDNA or gDNA used as material had been derived from T cells, B-cell-depleted T cells, or PBMCs.

Grouping used clinical history reported by participants in a survey and questionnaire. Germline loops: CDR1 MNHEY, CDR2 SVGAGI. Trimming pared 6 bases from V and 0 bases from J, leaving 9 bases between. The CDR3 is made up of 14 amino acids. Per the original methods: Counts of nucleated cells, estimated from reference gene primer amplification, were obtained. TCRdb's table, derived via immunoSEQ multiplex PCR, lists solely in-frame clones and lacks some. V, J and clone size are those of that table, while D and trimming were read from the DNA. Of approximately 280,000 clones in the sample, roughly 89% were seen once.

Specimen: PBMCs or T cells enriched from blood (not recorded which). V and J are TRBV6-5 and TRBJ2-4; unclear D gene. The sequence was obtained from a young woman with acute COVID-19. This chain's CDR3 is CASSRALAKNIQYF. CDR3 bases: TGTGCCAGCAGCCGCGCGTTAGCCAAAAACATTCAGTACTTC.